These 27 T cell receptor beta chains originate from one sample sequenced in a study of blood T cell repertoires in COVID-19. Sequencing used immunoSEQ multiplex PCR; TCRdb keeps in-frame clones, though not all of them. The sample holds about 200,000 clones, about 90% seen once. Sequencing was performed on peripheral blood. The source is a man between 60 and 75 years old with active or convalescent COVID-19.

The rearrangement links TRBV7-3 to TRBJ2-1, with TRBD1 as a possible D gene (6 bases). The CDR3 has 13 residues. V was clipped by 4 bases and J by 9 bases, with 13 bases between them. CDR1 and CDR2 (germline): SGHTA, FQGTGA. CDR3 nucleotide sequence: TGTGCCAGCAGCTCACGAGGGGGTGGTGAGCAGTTCTTC. This encodes CASSSRGGGEQFF.

The chain employs TRBV6-5 and TRBJ1-2; D is possibly TRBD1 (5 bases). The CDR3 is 13 residues long. V was cut by 7 bases and J by 1 base, with 10 bases left in between. CDR1 and CDR2 from the germline V gene are MNHEY and SVGAGI. In DNA form, the CDR3 reads TGTGCCAGCACTCCACAGGTTAACTATGGCTACACCTTC. It yields the protein CASTPQVNYGYTF.

V and J are TRBV7-3 and TRBJ1-1; no clear D gene. The CDR3 has 15 amino acids. Germline CDR1 and CDR2: SGHTA and FQGTGA. The ends were cut back, 2 bases at V and 0 bases at J, with 10 bases in the middle. The CDR3 spells CASSLDSTMNTEAFF. In DNA, the CDR3 is TGTGCCAGCAGCTTAGATTCCACTATGAACACTGAAGCTTTCTTT. Based on the CDR3 plus reference TRBV7-3 and TRBJ1-1, the full variable domain is GAGVSQTPSNKVTEKGKYVELRCDPISGHTALYWYRQSLGQGPEFLIYFQGTGAADDSGLPNDRFFAVRPEGSVSTLKIQRTERGDSAVYLCASSLDSTMNTEAFFGQGTRLTVV.

V usage is TRBV7-9 and J usage is TRBJ2-3; TRBD2 aligns across 12 bases. V was clipped by 5 bases and J by 5 bases; unmatched bases: 8. Germline CDR1 reads SEHNR; CDR2 reads FQNEAQ (reference sequence). The CDR3 is made up of 16 amino acids. CDR3 in DNA: TGTGCCAGCAGCCCCGATAGGACTAGCGGGGAAGATACGCAGTATTTT. Its protein is CASSPDRTSGEDTQYF.

The chain is built from TRBV7-2 and TRBJ1-1, with 8 bases fitting TRBD1. The germline V gene encodes CDR1 SGHTA and CDR2 FQGNSA. The CDR3 loop spans 14 amino acids. After removal of 4 bases from V and 5 bases from J, the junction contained 6 bases not matched to a gene. The CDR3 DNA is TGTGCCAGCAGCTCAACAGGGGGGCGGACTGAAGCTTTCTTT. Its translation: CASSSTGGRTEAFF.

The chain links TRBV5-1 to TRBJ1-4; D is perhaps TRBD1 (5 bases). The V end was cut by 4 bases, the J end by 4 bases, with 17 bases between. CDR1 is SGHRS, CDR2 YFSETQ, per germline. This CDR3 region has 16 residues. The CDR3 protein is CASSNQNTGGNEKLFF. DNA of the CDR3: TGCGCCAGCAGCAATCAGAATACGGGGGGTAATGAAAAACTGTTTTTT.

The rearrangement uses TRBV5-1 and TRBJ1-2; TRBD1 aligns across 10 bases. This CDR3 is built from 17 residues. With V trimmed by 0 bases and J by 2 bases, 7 bases remained unmatched. Germline CDR1 is SGHRS and CDR2 is YFSETQ. This CDR3 is CASSLEGTGAVNYGYTF. CDR3 nucleotides: TGCGCCAGCAGCTTGGAGGGGACAGGGGCGGTGAACTATGGCTACACCTTC.

The V gene is TRBV6-5, the J gene TRBJ1-5, with D hard to call. The CDR3 is 12 amino acids. Germline V gene data show CDR1 as MNHEY and CDR2 as SVGAGI. V shed 7 bases and J shed 15 bases, with 19 bases lying between them. CDR3 in amino acids: CASNLPGHPWHF. The CDR3 bases are TGTGCCAGCAATTTACCGGGTCACCCGTGGCATTTT.

CDR3 sequence reads: CIAYGGTREKLFF. CDR3 sequence (DNA): TGCATTGCCTACGGGGGGACGAGAGAAAAACTGTTTTTT. The chain combines TRBV29-1 with TRBJ1-4; the D gene is possibly TRBD1 (5 bases). Looked up from germline, CDR1 is SQVTM and CDR2 is ANQGSEA. This CDR3 region has 13 residues.

This clone occurred once. The chain couples TRBV19 to TRBJ1-4, with a weak D call TRBD1 (5 bases). Trimming left V 7 bases short and J 3 bases short, with 15 bases between. This CDR3 has 15 residues. The germline CDR1 and CDR2 sequences are LNHDA and SQIVND (reference sequence). The CDR3 coding sequence is TGTGCCAGTAACGTGTGGGGGAGGCCTAATGAAAAACTGTTTTTT. Its protein is CASNVWGRPNEKLFF.

The CDR3 spells CASSVLAGTDTQYF. In DNA form, the CDR3 reads TGTGCCAGTAGTGTTCTAGCGGGGACAGATACGCAGTATTTT. V and J are TRBV19 and TRBJ2-3; 9 bases fit TRBD2. Germline CDR1 reads LNHDA; CDR2 reads SQIVND (reference sequence). V trimming: 5 bases; J trimming: 3 bases; junction bases outside the gene matches: 3. The CDR3 extends over 14 amino acids.

A few counts support this clone. V gene TRBV27 combines with J gene TRBJ2-3; weak D call: TRBD1 (5 bases). The germline gives CDR1 MNHEY, CDR2 SMNVEV (reference sequence). V lost 2 bases and J lost 6, with 12 bases in between. The CDR3 has 14 residues. CDR3 nucleotides: TGTGCCAGCAGTTTAGGGCAGGGTAGGGATACGCAGTATTTT. It yields the protein CASSLGQGRDTQYF.

The chain employs TRBV27 and TRBJ2-1; 7 positions match TRBD1. Trimming cost V 10 bases and J 7 bases; bases outside gene matches: 13. The CDR3 spans 14 residues. Per the germline V gene, CDR1 is MNHEY and CDR2 is SMNVEV (reference sequence). The chain's CDR3 is CAIAPGQNLNEQFF. The CDR3 nucleotides read TGTGCCATCGCACCGGGACAGAATCTTAATGAGCAGTTCTTC.

The chain couples TRBV12-3 or TRBV12-4 to TRBJ2-7; possibly TRBD1 for D (6 bases). The germline V and J ends were trimmed by 9 bases and 2 bases, with 11 bases remaining between them. This CDR3 is built from 12 residues. CDR3 nucleotides: TGTGCCAGTTCAACAGGGCCCTACGAGCAGTACTTC. This codes for CASSTGPYEQYF.

This clone appeared a few times. The chain is built from TRBV6-6 and TRBJ1-3; 7 nucleotides match TRBD1. Germline CDR1 is MNHNY and CDR2 is SVGAGI (reference sequence). The CDR3 extends over 18 amino acids. V was pared by 5 bases and J by 0 bases, with 13 bases of the junction left unmatched. The CDR3 spells CASSLASTGTDSGNTIYF. The CDR3 DNA sequence: TGTGCCAGCAGTCTAGCTTCTACCGGGACAGACTCTGGAAACACCATATATTTT.

V is TRBV10-3 and J is TRBJ2-2; 10 bases map to TRBD2. The V gene's germline CDR1 is ENHRY and CDR2 SYGVKD. V shed 4 bases and J 7 bases; nucleotides not matched to a gene: 12. The CDR3 covers 17 residues. The CDR3 coding sequence is TGTGCCATCAGTGCCTTCCGAGCGGGGGGGCGAGACGGGGAGCTGTTTTTT. This encodes CAISAFRAGGRDGELFF.

The V gene is TRBV6-5, the J gene TRBJ2-5; 8 bases match TRBD2. Trimming cost V 5 bases and J 5 bases; bases outside gene matches: 4. CDR1 and CDR2 (germline): MNHEY, SVGAGI. The CDR3 runs to 13 residues. CDR3 nucleotides: TGTGCCAGCAGTCGGGAGGGACGGGAGACCCAGTACTTC. Amino acid sequence: CASSREGRETQYF.

The V call is TRBV4-2, the J call TRBJ2-1; maybe TRBD2 (7 bases). V was shortened by 0 bases and J by 6 bases, with 18 bases between the two germline ends. CDR3 length equals 17 residues. Germline CDR1 is LGHNA and CDR2 is YNFKEQ. The CDR3 nucleotides are TGTGCCAGCAGCCAAGAACGTGGGGGGGCCGGGGGCAATGAGCAGTTCTTC. Its translation: CASSQERGGAGGNEQFF.

V usage is TRBV5-1 and J usage is TRBJ2-7, with TRBD2 matching 10 bases. The V and J ends lost 4 bases and 6 bases, in that order; junction bases with no gene match: 4. The CDR3 runs to 13 residues. Looked up from germline, CDR1 is SGHRS and CDR2 is YFSETQ. CDR3 residues: CASSGTSVCEQYF. The CDR3 DNA reads as TGCGCCAGCAGCGGGACTAGCGTATGCGAGCAGTACTTC.

J is TRBJ1-1 and V is TRBV28; TRBD1 agrees at 11 bases. The CDR3 length is 16 residues. J was trimmed by 3 bases and V by 3 bases; bases with no gene match: 6. Germline V gene lookup returns CDR1 MDHEN and CDR2 SYDVKM. Here the CDR3 reads CASSFPGTGGDTEAFF. The CDR3 DNA reads TGTGCCAGCAGTTTCCCCGGGACAGGGGGGGACACTGAAGCTTTCTTT. Combining the CDR3 with reference TRBV28 and TRBJ1-1 gives the whole variable domain DVKVTQSSRYLVKRTGEKVFLECVQDMDHENMFWYRQDPGLGLRLIYFSYDVKMKEKGDIPEGYSVSREKKERFSLILESASTNQTSMYLCASSFPGTGGDTEAFFGQGTRLTVV.

The rearrangement uses TRBV11-2 and TRBJ2-5; 8 bases match TRBD2. The CDR3 has 16 amino acids. Germline trimming cut 0 bases from V and 5 bases from J; bases unmatched to any gene: 8. Per germline, CDR1 SGHAT and CDR2 FQNNGV. The CDR3 protein is CASSLDLGGAGETQYF. CDR3 DNA sequence: TGTGCCAGCAGCTTAGATCTCGGGGGGGCTGGTGAGACCCAGTACTTC.

V gene TRBV3-1 (or the pseudogene TRBV3-2) combines with J gene TRBJ1-5; the match to TRBD1 covers 10 bases. Germline V gene lookup returns CDR1 LGHDT and CDR2 YNNKEL (reference sequence). This CDR3 is built from 15 residues. The ends lost 3 bases at V and 6 bases at J; junction bases unmatched: 5. Written as DNA, the CDR3 is TGTGCCAGCAGCCATGGACAGGGGGGGAGTCAGCCCCAGCATTTT. Amino acids: CASSHGQGGSQPQHF.

The V and J genes are TRBV6-5 and TRBJ2-1; 7 bases match TRBD1. J lost 2 bases, V lost 5 bases, and 6 bases had no gene match. The V gene's germline CDR1 is MNHEY and CDR2 SVGAGI. CDR3 length: 15 amino acids. The CDR3 sequence: CASSPTGDPYNEQFF. The CDR3 bases are TGTGCCAGCAGTCCTACAGGGGACCCCTACAATGAGCAGTTCTTC.

V is TRBV10-3 and J is TRBJ1-2, with 8 bases aligning to TRBD1. This CDR3 has 14 amino acids. J was trimmed by 2 bases and V by 5 bases; bases with no gene match: 4. Germline V CDR1 and CDR2: ENHRY, SYGVKD. CDR3 loop: CAISSGQGNYGYTF. In nucleotides, the CDR3 is TGTGCCATCAGTTCCGGACAGGGCAACTATGGCTACACCTTC.

The rearrangement links TRBV6-7 to TRBJ1-5; D gene ambiguous. TRBV6-7 is identified as an open reading frame with a role that is uncertain. With 1 base removed from V and 4 bases from J, the gap between germline ends came to 11 bases. The CDR3 covers 15 residues. CDR3 loop: CASSYCAGFNQPQHF. CDR3 DNA: TGTGCCAGCAGTTACTGTGCAGGTTTTAATCAGCCCCAGCATTTT.

The chain recombines TRBV4-2 with TRBJ2-1; 8 bases align to TRBD2. In germline, CDR1 is LGHNA, CDR2 YNFKEQ. J gave up 6 bases and V 4 bases, and 2 bases lay outside the gene matches. This CDR3 contains 13 residues. The CDR3 DNA follows: TGTGCCAGCAGCCCGCTAGCGGGCAATGAGCAGTTCTTC. Translating gives CASSPLAGNEQFF.

V gene TRBV10-1 combines with J gene TRBJ2-2, with TRBD1 matching over 8 bases. The trim removed 5 bases at V and 4 bases at J, leaving 3 bases unmatched. CDR3 size: 14 residues. Germline V gene data show CDR1 as WNHNN and CDR2 as SYGVQD (reference sequence). The CDR3 DNA is TGCGCCAGCAGTAACACAGGGGGCACCGGGGAGCTGTTTTTT. As protein: CASSNTGGTGELFF.